Sequencing of this T cell receptor (beta chain) was carried out in a study of stem cell transplantation in POMP-related autoinflammatory disease (dated by TCRdb to about 2021). For the wider study: It was hypothesized that MHC class I-dependent CD8+ T-cell differentiation and positive selection are impaired by defective thymoproteasomes, resulting in skewing of the TRB repertoire. Before transplant, patients showed CD4+ naive T-cell skewing, low CD8+ T-cell proportions, and reduced T-cell cytokine secretion. The effect of POMP deficiency on T-cell receptor beta repertoire diversity and CDR3 characteristics was assessed using high-throughput TRB sequencing. After transplant, DNA chimerism analysis showed 100% donor engraftment of neutrophils and platelets through one year. Here is what the overall study found, with its caveats: Across all analyzed T-cell subsets, PRAID patients showed a trend toward higher clonality and lower TRB diversity. In PRAID patients, the trend toward lower diversity and increased clonality reached statistical significance only for regulatory T cells. A restricted number of unique TRB V-J gene pairings was observed in PRAID patients.

A remark on this clone: Its antigen specificity is not known. Base qualities are missing; no much larger clone stands one base away.

Libraries came from the immunoSEQ multiplex PCR assay. Per the original workflow: Repertoire diversity was quantified with Shannon entropy, accounting for clonal size distribution. The Gini-Simpson index (Simpson_1-D) served as the measure of how unequally clonotypes were distributed. Here the immuneACCESS table is served through TCRdb, limited to in-frame sequences with V and J called. Missing clones are a known gap in these copies; in checked studies unresolved V genes cover under half, and the rest lacks a known reason. V, J and clone size derive from that table, while D and trimming were established from the DNA sequence. The sample table shows 8,000 to 9,000 clones, and over 75% are seen once. The ten biggest clones cover about an eighth of the sample. Its CDR3 holds 12 amino acids, cysteine through phenylalanine. The entry retains the CDR3 DNA only, 36 bases that are in frame from base 1. According to the germline V gene, CDR1 reads MDHEN and CDR2 reads SYDVKM. V is cut by 7 bases and J by 4 bases, and the space between the germline ends is 7 bases.

Sample time point, as interpreted from the label and publication: after hematopoietic stem cell transplant. PRAID was a condition in which autoinflammation came alongside prominent immunodeficiency. Before TRB sequencing, T-cell subsets (conventional T cells, CD8+ T cells, regulatory T cells, T follicular helper cells) were sorted. The receptor was derived from a human patient with POMP-related autoinflammation and immune dysregulation (PRAID). Following a transplant, a fraction of the T cells may be traceable to the graft donor. The V and J genes are TRBV28 and TRBJ2-2; the D gene cannot be named for sure. The source material was CD8+ T cells from PBMCs, sampled after stem cell transplantation. The sequenced DNA: TGTGCCAGCACTGGTTTCACCGGGGAGCTGTTTTTT. This translates into CASTGFTGELFF.